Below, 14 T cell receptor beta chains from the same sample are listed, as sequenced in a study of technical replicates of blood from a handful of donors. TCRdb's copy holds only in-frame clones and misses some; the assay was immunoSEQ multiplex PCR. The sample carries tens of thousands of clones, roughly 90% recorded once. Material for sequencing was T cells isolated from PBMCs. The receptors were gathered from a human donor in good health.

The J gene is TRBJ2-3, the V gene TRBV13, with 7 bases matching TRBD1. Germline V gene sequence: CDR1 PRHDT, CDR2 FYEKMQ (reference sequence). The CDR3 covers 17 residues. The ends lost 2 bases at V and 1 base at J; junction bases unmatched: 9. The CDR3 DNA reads TGTGCCAGCAGCTTACCCCGAGGGGGCACCCGCACAGATACGCAGTATTTT. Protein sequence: CASSLPRGGTRTDTQYF. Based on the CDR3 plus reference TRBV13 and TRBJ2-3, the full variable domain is AAGVIQSPRHLIKEKRETATLKCYPIPRHDTVYWYQQGPGQDPQFLISFYEKMQSDKGSIPDRFSAQQFSDYHSELNMSSLELGDSALYFCASSLPRGGTRTDTQYFGPGTRLTVL.

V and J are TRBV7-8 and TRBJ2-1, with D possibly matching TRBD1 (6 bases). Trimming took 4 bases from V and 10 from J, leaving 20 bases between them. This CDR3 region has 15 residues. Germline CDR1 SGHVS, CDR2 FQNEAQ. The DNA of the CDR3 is TGTGCCAGCAGCTCAACGAGAGACAGGAAACGCGAGCAGTTCTTC. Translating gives CASSSTRDRKREQFF.

The DNA of the CDR3 is TGTGCCAGCAGCTTAGCGGTTCAGGCAGATACGCAGTATTTT. It encodes CASSLAVQADTQYF. The chain joins TRBV7-2 to TRBJ2-3; D not certain. The ends were cut back, 0 bases at V and 4 bases at J, with 8 bases in the middle. CDR1 is SGHTA and CDR2 is FQGNSA in the germline V gene. This CDR3 spans 14 amino acids.

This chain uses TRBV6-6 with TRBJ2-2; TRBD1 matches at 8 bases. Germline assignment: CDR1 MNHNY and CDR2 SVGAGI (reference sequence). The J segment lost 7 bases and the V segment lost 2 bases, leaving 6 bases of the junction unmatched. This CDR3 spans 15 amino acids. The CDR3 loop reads CASSYRTGSNGELFF. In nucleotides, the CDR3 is TGTGCCAGCAGTTACCGGACAGGGTCAAACGGGGAGCTGTTTTTT.

The CDR3 reads CASRNTNTEAFF. CDR3 nucleotides: TGTGCCAGCAGGAACACGAACACTGAAGCTTTCTTT. The gene calls are TRBV2 and TRBJ1-1; no definite D call. Germline V gives CDR1 SNHLY, CDR2 FYNNEI. With 6 bases removed from V and 1 base from J, the gap between germline ends came to 6 bases. The CDR3 covers 12 residues.

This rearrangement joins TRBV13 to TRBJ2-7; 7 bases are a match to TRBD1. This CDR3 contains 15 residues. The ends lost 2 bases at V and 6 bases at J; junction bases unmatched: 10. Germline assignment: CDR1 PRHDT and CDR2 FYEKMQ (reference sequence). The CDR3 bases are TGTGCCAGCAGCTTACAACTCCGACAGGGTTCCGAGCAGTACTTC. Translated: CASSLQLRQGSEQYF.

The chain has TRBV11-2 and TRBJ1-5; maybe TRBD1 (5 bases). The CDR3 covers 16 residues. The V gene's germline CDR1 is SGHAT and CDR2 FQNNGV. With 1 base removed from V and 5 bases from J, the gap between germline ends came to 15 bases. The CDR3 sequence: CASSLGTGPPDQPQHF. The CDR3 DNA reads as TGTGCCAGCAGCTTAGGAACAGGTCCGCCCGATCAGCCCCAGCATTTT.

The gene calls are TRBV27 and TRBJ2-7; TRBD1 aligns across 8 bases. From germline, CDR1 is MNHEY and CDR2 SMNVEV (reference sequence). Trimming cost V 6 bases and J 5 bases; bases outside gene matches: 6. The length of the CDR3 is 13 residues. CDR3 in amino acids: CASSGQGWDEQYF. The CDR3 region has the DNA TGTGCCAGCAGCGGACAGGGTTGGGACGAGCAGTACTTC.

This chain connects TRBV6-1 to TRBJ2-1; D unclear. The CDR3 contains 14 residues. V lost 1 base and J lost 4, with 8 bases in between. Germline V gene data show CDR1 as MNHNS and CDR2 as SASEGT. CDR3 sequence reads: CASSEVPSYNEQFF. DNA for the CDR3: TGTGCCAGCAGTGAAGTTCCCTCGTACAATGAGCAGTTCTTC.

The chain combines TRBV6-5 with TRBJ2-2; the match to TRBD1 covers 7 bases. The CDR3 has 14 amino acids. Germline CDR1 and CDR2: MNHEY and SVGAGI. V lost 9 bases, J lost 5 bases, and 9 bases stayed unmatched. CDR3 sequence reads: CASSKRGRTGELFF. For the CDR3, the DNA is TGTGCCAGTAGTAAGAGGGGGCGTACCGGGGAGCTGTTTTTT.

CDR3 bases: TGTGCCAGCTCACCAAGCGGGGGGCCGCGAGAGACCCAGTACTTC. Encoded protein: CASSPSGGPRETQYF. The chain employs TRBV18 and TRBJ2-5, with TRBD2 matching 9 bases. Germline V gene lookup returns CDR1 KGHSH and CDR2 LQKENI. This CDR3 contains 15 residues. Losses at the gene ends were 2 bases for V and 4 bases for J; bases not matched to a gene: 5.

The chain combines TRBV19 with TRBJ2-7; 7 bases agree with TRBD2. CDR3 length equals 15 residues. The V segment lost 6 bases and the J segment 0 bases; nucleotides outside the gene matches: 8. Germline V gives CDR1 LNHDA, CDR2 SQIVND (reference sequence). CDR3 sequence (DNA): TGTGCCAGTAGGGGCCGGCGGGGGACCTCCTACGAGCAGTACTTC. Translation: CASRGRRGTSYEQYF.

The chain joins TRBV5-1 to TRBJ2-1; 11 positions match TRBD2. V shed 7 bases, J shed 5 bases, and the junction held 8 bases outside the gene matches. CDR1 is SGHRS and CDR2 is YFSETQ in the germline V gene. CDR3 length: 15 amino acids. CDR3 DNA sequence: TGCGCCAGCGAATTAGCGGGAGGGGGGGACAATGAGCAGTTCTTC. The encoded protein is CASELAGGGDNEQFF.

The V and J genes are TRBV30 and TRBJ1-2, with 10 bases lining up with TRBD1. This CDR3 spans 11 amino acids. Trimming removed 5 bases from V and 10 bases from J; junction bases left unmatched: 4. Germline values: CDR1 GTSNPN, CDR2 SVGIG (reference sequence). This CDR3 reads CAWGGQGYYTF. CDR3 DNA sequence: TGTGCCTGGGGGGGACAGGGGTACTACACCTTC.